This TCR beta chain was obtained from a study of T cell responses to AZD1222 COVID-19 vaccine. Whole-study findings and limits: At study baseline, merely six AZD1222 recipients were seropositive. Females made up more of the donors, who were largely white British, and clonal diversity may have come out too low.

V was pared by 4 bases and J by 4 bases, with 9 bases of the junction left unmatched. Germline V gene sequence: CDR1 MNHEY, CDR2 SVGAGI. This CDR3 comprises 15 residues. In regard to this clone: Its specificity is not known.

Generated by immunoSEQ multiplex PCR, the TCRdb table keeps only in-frame clones and is missing some. The sample holds 150,000 to 250,000 clones; roughly 92% are singletons and the top ten take around 1%. J is TRBJ1-2 and V is TRBV6-5; TRBD1 aligns across 7 bases. Here the sequenced sample was peripheral blood, taken 28 days after the second AZD1222 dose. The receptor comes from an adult who received the AZD1222 COVID-19 vaccine. The CDR3: CASSLTGYLGYGYTF. CDR3 in DNA: TGTGCCAGCAGTTTGACAGGGTACCTCGGCTATGGCTACACCTTC.